The source of this TCR beta chain is a study of T cells after posttransplantation cyclophosphamide. Study-wide findings and caveats: Later blood repertoires were often dominated by clones from the donor CD8+ memory compartment.

Germline V lookup: CDR1 SGHDT, CDR2 YYEEEE. V lost 4 bases, J lost 1 base, and 1 base stayed unmatched. The CDR3 covers 13 residues. Produced via immunoSEQ multiplex PCR; TCRdb's table is partial and in-frame only. The record shows 25,000 to 35,000 clones for this sample, with no singletons present. The sample holds many counts of this clone. Its matching antigen is unknown. The chain uses TRBV5-6 and TRBJ1-2; 7 positions agree with TRBD1. The receptor comes from a woman aged 30 to 39 in good health and a related stem cell transplant donor. The sequenced sample consisted of PBMCs. Written as DNA, the CDR3 is TGTGCCAGCAGCCGACAGGGTAACTATGGCTACACCTTC. Translation gives CASSRQGNYGYTF.